The rows below give T cell receptor beta chains drawn from one sample of a study of T-cell memory formation after mild COVID-19. A single record per CDR3 protein comes from TCRdb applying MiXCR to the 5' RACE reads. The table records around 440,000 distinct CDR3 sequences, roughly 20% of them present only once. The sequencing sample was made of PBMCs or a T cell subset sorted from them (not recorded which). These receptors all come from an adult woman who had mild COVID-19 (a few samples of this study predate the infection). Cell type and time point are not known. Each CDR3 is given with its conserved first and last residue. D genes are given only for firm matches. Clone size is given for some rows only: seen once, a few or many times, or a class if the clone is expanded.

>TRBJ2-3|-|-|TRBV25-1
TGTGCCAGCCAGGGAAGGAGGGCAGATACGCAGTATTTT
CASQGRRADTQYF
>TRBJ1-2|TRBD1|-|TRBV4-1
TGCGCCAGCAGCCGGAACCAGGGGGACTATGGCTACACCTTC
CASSRNQGDYGYTF
>TRBJ2-7|-|few|TRBV9
TGTGCCAGCAGCGTAGGAATGGGGGGTCCTAGCTACGAGCAGTACTTC
CASSVGMGGPSYEQYF
>TRBJ2-2|-|few|TRBV5-6
TGTGCCAGCAGCTTTGCGTTCGGGGAGCTGTTTTTT
CASSFAFGELFF
>TRBJ2-5|TRBD2|-|TRBV5-1
TGCGCCAGCAGCCAAGGGACTAGCGGGAGAGGGGGAGAGACCCAGTACTTC
CASSQGTSGRGGETQYF
>TRBJ2-7|TRBD2|-|TRBV2
TGTGCCAGCAGCCAGGGGAGTAGCGGGGGCCAATACGAGCAGTACTTC
CASSQGSSGGQYEQYF
>TRBJ2-1|TRBD1|-|TRBV29-1
TGCAGCGTTGAAACAGGGGCAAAGTACAATGAGCAGTTCTTC
CSVETGAKYNEQFF
>TRBJ2-7|TRBD2|-|TRBV6-5
TGTGCCAGCAGTTACACTAGCGGGGGGGCGTGCGAGCAGTACTTC
CASSYTSGGACEQYF
>TRBJ1-5|-|-|TRBV5-6
TGTGCCAGCAGCTTGGCAGGGGCTTGGGCGTATAGCAATCAGCCCCAGCATTTT
CASSLAGAWAYSNQPQHF
>TRBJ1-6|-|-|TRBV5-1
TGCGCCAGCAGCTCAACAGGGCAGGGAGCACCCCTCCACTTT
CASSSTGQGAPLHF
>TRBJ2-7|-|few|TRBV4-2
TGTGCCTCCGGGGAATCCCTTGCCTACGAGCAGTACTTC
CASGESLAYEQYF
>TRBJ2-7|-|few|TRBV7-2
TGTGCCAGCAGCTTAGAAGGGGCAGTGAGAAGCTACGAGCAGTACTTC
CASSLEGAVRSYEQYF
>TRBJ2-1|TRBD2|many|TRBV12-3/TRBV12-4
TGTGCCAGCAGCTTAGGACTAGCGGGGAATGAGCAGTTCTTC
CASSLGLAGNEQFF
>TRBJ2-7|-|-|TRBV13
TGTGCCAGCAGCTCGAACCTCGACAGGCGCTCCTACGAGCAGTACTTC
CASSSNLDRRSYEQYF
>TRBJ1-5|TRBD1|-|TRBV15
TGTGCCACCAGCAAGGGGACAGGGGAGTTTCGCGATCAGCCCCAGCATTTT
CATSKGTGEFRDQPQHF
>TRBJ1-4|-|-|TRBV4-1
TGCGCCAGCAGCCGGCGGTTGAATGAAAAACTGTTTTTT
CASSRRLNEKLFF
>TRBJ1-2|-|-|TRBV10-3
TGTGCCATCAGTGACCCCGCAGGGTGGAAAGGCTACACCTTC
CAISDPAGWKGYTF
>TRBJ2-2|-|-|TRBV6-5
TGTGCCAGCAGTTATAGGGGCCCCAAGGTGGAGCTGTTTTTT
CASSYRGPKVELFF
>TRBJ2-3|TRBD2|many|TRBV12-3/TRBV12-4
TGTGCCAGCAGATCTAGCGGGACTACAGATACGCAGTATTTT
CASRSSGTTDTQYF
>TRBJ2-1|TRBD2|few|TRBV20-1
TGCAGTGCTAGAGAAAGTAGCGGGTACAATGAGCAGTTCTTC
CSARESSGYNEQFF
>TRBJ2-1|-|-|TRBV20-1
TGCAGTGCTAGCGGAAATGACTATTACAATGAGCAGTTCTTC
CSASGNDYYNEQFF
>TRBJ2-4|-|-|TRBV4-1
TGCGCCAGCAGCCATCGACAAGTTGATTACATTCAGTACTTC
CASSHRQVDYIQYF
>TRBJ2-3|TRBD1|-|TRBV4-1
TGCGCCAGCAGCCAAAGAGGGACAGGGGGCACAGATACGCAGTATTTT
CASSQRGTGGTDTQYF
>TRBJ1-1|-|-|TRBV11-1
TGTGCCAGCAGCTCGAAGGGACTGACGTACACTGAAGCTTTCTTT
CASSSKGLTYTEAFF
>TRBJ2-1|TRBD2|few|TRBV6-5
TGTGCCAGCAGTTACCCACCTGGACTAGCGGGAGTAACAAATGAGCAGTTCTTC
CASSYPPGLAGVTNEQFF
>TRBJ2-7|-|few|TRBV5-6
TGTGCCAGCAGCACGCAGGGAACGGGGTCCTACGAGCAGTACTTC
CASSTQGTGSYEQYF
>TRBJ2-1|-|once|TRBV6-1
TGTGCCAGCAGTGAAGAGGCTGTTGGACAGCTATACAATGAGCAGTTCTTC
CASSEEAVGQLYNEQFF
>TRBJ2-2|-|few|TRBV7-9
TGTGCCAGCAGCTTACGCGAACTTCAGGGCACCGGGGAGCTGTTTTTT
CASSLRELQGTGELFF
>TRBJ2-7|TRBD2|many|TRBV5-1
TGCGCCAGCAGTCTAGCGGGAGACCACGAGCAGTACTTC
CASSLAGDHEQYF
>TRBJ2-3|-|few|TRBV5-1
TGCGCCAGCAGCTTGGCCCAGAGGTCCCAGACGCAGTATTTT
CASSLAQRSQTQYF
>TRBJ2-2|-|-|TRBV4-1
TGCGCCAGCAGCCAAGTCGGGCCCACCGGGGAGCTGTTTTTT
CASSQVGPTGELFF
>TRBJ2-2|TRBD1|-|TRBV27
TGTGCCAGCAGCTTCCGACAGGGCGAGGGCACCGGGGAGCTGTTTTTT
CASSFRQGEGTGELFF
>TRBJ2-7|-|few|TRBV11-2
TGTGCCAGCAGCCCAACCAGACGAGTAGGAGACTACGAGCAGTACTTC
CASSPTRRVGDYEQYF
>TRBJ2-4|TRBD2|few|TRBV9
TGTGCCAGCAGCCCTGGACTAGCGGGAGGAGGAGGAGACATTCAGTACTTC
CASSPGLAGGGGDIQYF
>TRBJ2-4|TRBD1|few|TRBV10-3
TGTGCCATCCGGGACAGCAAAAACATTCAGTACTTC
CAIRDSKNIQYF
>TRBJ1-1|-|few|TRBV6-5
TGTGCCAGCAGGCCGAGACAGAGCAACACTGAAGCTTTCTTT
CASRPRQSNTEAFF
>TRBJ2-3|-|-|TRBV19
TGTGCCAGTAGTATCCACGGACATAGCACAGATACGCAGTATTTT
CASSIHGHSTDTQYF
>TRBJ2-5|-|-|TRBV15
TGTGCCACCAGCATCGGGTCCCGAGGGGGGGAGACCCAGTACTTC
CATSIGSRGGETQYF
>TRBJ1-2|TRBD1|few|TRBV29-1
TGCAGCGAAGGGACAGGGAGTGGCTACACCTTC
CSEGTGSGYTF
>TRBJ2-3|TRBD2|-|TRBV5-1
TGCGCCAGCAGCTTGGATGGGACTAGCAGCAATACGCAGTATTTT
CASSLDGTSSNTQYF
>TRBJ2-7|-|-|TRBV6-5
TGTGCCAGCAGTTACGGGTCCGTCTACGAGCAGTACTTC
CASSYGSVYEQYF
>TRBJ2-6|-|many|TRBV4-3
TGCGCCAGCAGCCCATCCTTCTCTCGGCTCGGGGGGGCCAACGTCCTGACTTTC
CASSPSFSRLGGANVLTF
>TRBJ2-1|-|-|TRBV29-1
TGCAGCGTGGACCAGTATAAGGAGCAGTTCTTC
CSVDQYKEQFF
>TRBJ2-5|TRBD2|many|TRBV24-1
TGTGCCACCAGTGACCCGACTAGCGGGAGAAAAGAGACCCAGTACTTC
CATSDPTSGRKETQYF
>TRBJ2-7|-|-|TRBV29-1
TGCAGCGTGGTCCACGGGGGTGTTTACGAGCAGTACTTC
CSVVHGGVYEQYF